This TCR beta chain was retrieved from a study of T cell responses to AZD1222 COVID-19 vaccine. Across the whole study: Pooling was applied to second doses at about 4 or about 12 weeks.

Study outcomes and limitations: At 160-218 and 743-854, vaccine-associated CD4 TCRs were dominant, and they spanned spike.

The data were produced by immunoSEQ multiplex PCR, yet TCRdb's version contains in-frame clones alone and is incomplete. The sample shows 150,000 or so clones, around 88% of them seen only once. Germline V lookup: CDR1 MNHEY, CDR2 SVGAGI. The CDR3 length is 14 residues. J was trimmed by 8 bases and V by 4 bases; bases with no gene match: 6. About this clone: The antigen is unknown.

The V call is TRBV6-5, the J call TRBJ1-4, with 8 bases that match TRBD1. This TCR came from an adult in good health. This specimen was peripheral blood, taken on day 0 of AZD1222 vaccination. DNA for the CDR3: TGTGCCAGCAGTTCCGGGACAGGAGGAGAAAAACTGTTTTTT. Translation: CASSSGTGGEKLFF.